This T cell receptor (beta chain) was identified in a study of CD8 T cells in ankylosing spondylitis. Using quantitative 5'-RACE with molecular barcodes, the authors made TCR beta libraries. TCRdb itself ran the 5' RACE reads through MiXCR, one entry per CDR3 protein. The table includes approximately 28,000 distinct CDR3 sequences, roughly 8.6% detected once. Regarding this clonotype: Its specificity is unknown.

The study, taken as a whole, reports: Significantly higher representation of disease-linked clones was reported for matched ankylosing spondylitis synovial fluid. About 8 highly homologous variants made up a TCR beta motif that seemed to typify ankylosing spondylitis blood.

J lost 6 bases, V lost 6 bases, and 10 bases had no gene match. The CDR3 extends over 15 amino acids. The rearrangement links TRBV12-3 or TRBV12-4 to TRBJ2-1; TRBD2 aligns across 8 bases. The sequencing sample was made of blood. This clonotype originated in a male donor with ankylosing spondylitis or in good health (not recorded which). DNA for the CDR3: TGTGCCAGCAGCCGGACTAGCAGGAGTTCCAATGAGCAGTTCTTC. Residues: CASSRTSRSSNEQFF.